This passage covers 9 T cell receptor beta chains from one sample sequenced in a study of early T cells in non-severe SARS-CoV-2 infection. Each CDR3 protein gets one entry after TCRdb re-called the 5' RACE reads with MiXCR. In the table there are tens of thousands of distinct CDR3 sequences, roughly 13% of which are singletons. The sample here was whole blood, taken at baseline. These receptors were collected from an adult who was a healthcare worker with PCR-confirmed SARS-CoV-2 infection or an uninfected control (not recorded which).

The chain has TRBV29-1 and TRBJ2-5, with 11 bases lining up with TRBD1. Germline values: CDR1 SQVTM, CDR2 ANQGSEA. The V gene end was trimmed by 6 bases and the J gene end by 5 bases; junction bases not matched to a gene: 8. CDR3 length: 14 amino acids. CDR3: CSVDGQGATETQYF. CDR3 DNA: TGCAGCGTCGATGGACAGGGGGCAACTGAGACCCAGTACTTC.

The chain links TRBV28 to TRBJ2-7; D unclear. Deletions cut 8 bases from V and 9 bases from J, with 20 bases between. The CDR3 is made up of 13 amino acids. CDR1 and CDR2 from the germline V gene are MDHEN and SYDVKM. The CDR3 reads CASSPPDPSRQYF. The CDR3 DNA sequence: TGTGCCAGCTCCCCCCCGGACCCCAGTCGGCAGTACTTC.

The rearrangement joins TRBV6-2 or TRBV6-3 to TRBJ2-7, with 9 bases aligning to TRBD1. Germline lookup yields CDR1 MNHEY and CDR2 SVGEGT. The CDR3 loop spans 14 amino acids. The V gene end was trimmed by 5 bases and the J gene end by 2 bases; junction bases not matched to a gene: 4. The chain's CDR3 is CASSKWDRAYEQYF. CDR3 nucleotide sequence: TGTGCCAGCAGTAAATGGGACAGGGCCTACGAGCAGTACTTC.

J is TRBJ2-7 and V is TRBV7-2, with 9 bases lining up with TRBD1. Germline CDR1 reads SGHTA; CDR2 reads FQGNSA. This CDR3 contains 14 residues. V lost 3 bases and J lost 3; bases outside the gene matches: 3. The CDR3 here is CASSFGQGIYEQYF. The CDR3 DNA follows: TGTGCCAGCAGCTTTGGACAGGGGATCTACGAGCAGTACTTC. The whole variable domain, remainder taken from reference TRBV7-2 and TRBJ2-7, is GAGVSQSPSNKVTEKGKDVELRCDPISGHTALYWYRQSLGQGLEFLIYFQGNSAPDKSGLPSDRFSAERTGGSVSTLTIQRTQQEDSAVYLCASSFGQGIYEQYFGPGTRLTVT.

The chain carries TRBV11-2 and TRBJ2-5, with 9 bases that match TRBD1. The J segment lost 5 bases and the V segment lost 4 bases, leaving 8 bases of the junction unmatched. The CDR3 extends over 15 amino acids. The germline V gene encodes CDR1 SGHAT and CDR2 FQNNGV. The CDR3 sequence is CASSSGTGRRETQYF. CDR3 nucleotides: TGTGCCAGCAGCTCCGGGACAGGGAGACGCGAGACCCAGTACTTC. The complete variable domain, with remaining parts taken from reference TRBV11-2 and TRBJ2-5, reads EAGVAQSPRYKIIEKRQSVAFWCNPISGHATLYWYQQILGQGPKLLIQFQNNGVVDDSQLPKDRFSAERLKGVDSTLKIQPAKLEDSAVYLCASSSGTGRRETQYFGPGTRLLVL.

This clonotype was seen at least ten times. J is TRBJ2-7 and V is TRBV11-2, with 7 bases matching TRBD2. Germline V gene lookup returns CDR1 SGHAT and CDR2 FQNNGV. J gave up 5 bases and V 5 bases, and 12 bases lay outside the gene matches. The CDR3 length is 15 residues. CDR3 protein: CASSDIRGRAHEQYF. The CDR3 DNA reads as TGTGCCAGCAGCGACATCCGCGGGAGAGCCCACGAGCAGTACTTC.

This clonotype was seen ten or more times. The genes are TRBV10-3 and TRBJ1-1; D is perhaps TRBD1 (5 bases). Trimming cost V 8 bases and J 1 base, with 11 bases left between them. The CDR3 extends over 13 amino acids. Germline CDR1 ENHRY, CDR2 SYGVKD. The CDR3 sequence is CAIGGDRNTEAFF. CDR3 nucleotide sequence: TGTGCCATCGGGGGGGATAGGAACACTGAAGCTTTCTTT.

The gene calls are TRBV14 and TRBJ2-3; TRBD2 matches 13 bases. V lost 8 bases to trimming and J lost 3 bases; unmatched junction nucleotides: 2. The V gene's germline CDR1 is SGHDN and CDR2 FVKESK. The CDR3 totals 14 residues. CDR3 in DNA: TGTGCCAGCGGGGGACTAGCGGGGACAGATACGCAGTATTTT. Translating gives CASGGLAGTDTQYF.

The chain links TRBV9 to TRBJ2-3, with 11 bases aligning to TRBD2. The CDR3 has 17 residues. The germline V gene has CDR1 SGDLS and CDR2 YYNGEE. The ends lost 4 bases at V and 1 base at J; junction bases unmatched: 8. The CDR3, as DNA: TGTGCCAGCAGCCCTTATCCGGGACTAGCGGGCACAGATACGCAGTATTTT. Its protein is CASSPYPGLAGTDTQYF.